This TCR beta chain is from a study of post-analysis software for immune sequencing data. Study information: Multiple sclerosis in the patients followed relapsing-remitting, secondary progressive and progressive-relapsing courses. Notes on the study in general: F measure clustering grouped samples strongly by preparation batch. Normalized Chao1 diversity was significantly reduced in patients versus controls. When patients were compared with controls, a handful of TRBV segments were more frequent, TRBV5-6, TRBV5-1 and TRBV20-1 among them.

The TCR beta cDNA libraries contained unique molecular identifiers. MiXCR was run by TCRdb on the PCR reads, yielding one entry per CDR3 protein. The sample carries some 500,000 distinct CDR3 sequences, around 40% recorded once. The CDR3 loop spans 13 amino acids. Between the trimmed V and J ends, which lost 2 bases and 4 bases, there was a span of 8 bases. Concerning this clonotype: Antigen specificity is unknown.

Source material: blood. This chain connects TRBV12-3 or TRBV12-4 to TRBJ1-2; no clear D. This sequence originates from a girl aged 5 to 17 with multiple sclerosis. This CDR3 reads CASSLTTFYGYTF. The CDR3 DNA follows: TGTGCCAGCAGTTTAACCACATTCTATGGCTACACCTTC.